The entry below gives a single TCR beta chain sequence along with its context. This sample includes further DNA sequences coding for the same CDR3. V lost 2 bases and J lost 6; bases outside the gene matches: 0. This CDR3 has 12 residues. CDR1 is MNHEY and CDR2 is SVGAGI in the germline V gene. These data come from a study of T cells in tumors after PD-1 blockade. Only in-frame clones appear in the TCRdb table, and some are missing; sequencing was by immunoSEQ multiplex PCR. The sample has 4,000 to 5,500 clones; approximately 60% are singletons. This chain joins TRBV6-5 and TRBJ1-1, with TRBD1 matching 7 bases. The sequence derives from a human donor with basal cell carcinoma. The source material was tumor tissue, sampled after anti-PD-1 treatment. The CDR3 nucleotides read TGTGCCAGCAGTTACGGGACAGCTGAAGCTTTCTTT. It encodes CASSYGTAEAFF.